The 8 T cell receptor beta chains presented below share a single source sample, sequenced in a study of T cell responses to AZD1222 COVID-19 vaccine. Produced via immunoSEQ multiplex PCR; TCRdb's table is partial and in-frame only. Among 150,000 or so clones listed, just over 90% were seen once. The source was peripheral blood, collected on day 0 of AZD1222 vaccination. These receptor sequences come from an adult in good health.

This rearrangement joins TRBV19 to TRBJ1-5, with 9 bases lining up with TRBD1. The V gene end was trimmed by 6 bases and the J gene end by 0 bases; junction bases not matched to a gene: 12. The CDR3 contains 18 residues. Germline V gene data show CDR1 as LNHDA and CDR2 as SQIVND (reference sequence). The CDR3 loop is CASRTTGGSFNSNQPQHF. Written as DNA, the CDR3 is TGTGCCAGTAGAACTACAGGGGGCAGCTTTAATAGCAATCAGCCCCAGCATTTT.

This sequence joins TRBV19 and TRBJ2-3; possible D gene TRBD2, 5 bases. With 0 bases removed from V and 0 bases from J, the gap between germline ends came to 7 bases. CDR3 length: 15 residues. The V gene's germline CDR1 is LNHDA and CDR2 SQIVND (reference sequence). The CDR3 region is CASSIESSSTDTQYF. DNA of the CDR3: TGTGCCAGTAGTATAGAGTCTAGCAGCACAGATACGCAGTATTTT.

The rearrangement uses TRBV7-9 and TRBJ2-7; no firm D call. V lost 4 bases to trimming and J lost 3 bases, with 10 bases between them. The CDR3 totals 13 residues. Per germline, CDR1 SEHNR and CDR2 FQNEAQ (reference sequence). This CDR3 reads CASSSAHYYEQYF. The CDR3 coding sequence is TGTGCCAGCAGCTCCGCCCACTACTACGAGCAGTACTTC.

The rearrangement links TRBV28 to TRBJ1-2, with 8 bases fitting TRBD1. J lost 4 bases, V lost 3 bases, and 22 bases had no gene match. The CDR3 spans 20 residues. Per germline, CDR1 MDHEN and CDR2 SYDVKM. The CDR3 loop reads CASSFFAVGLGQGSLYGYTF. DNA of the CDR3: TGTGCCAGCAGTTTTTTTGCTGTTGGATTAGGACAGGGCTCTCTCTATGGCTACACCTTC.

The CDR3 bases are TGCGCCAGCAGTCGAGGGGCAGAGAATGAAAAACTGTTTTTT. Encoded protein: CASSRGAENEKLFF. J is TRBJ1-4 and V is TRBV10-2; D perhaps matches TRBD1 (5 bases). The CDR3 spans 14 residues. Between the trimmed V and J ends, which lost 5 bases and 5 bases, there was a span of 12 bases. CDR1 WSHSY and CDR2 SAAADI come from the germline V gene.

This clone was seen more than once but under ten times. The V gene is TRBV11-2, the J gene TRBJ1-1; D is undetermined. The germline V gene has CDR1 SGHAT and CDR2 FQNNGV. V was clipped by 5 bases and J by 6 bases, with 13 bases between them. This CDR3 comprises 13 residues. CDR3 residues: CASSPRFYAEAFF. The CDR3 DNA reads as TGTGCCAGCAGCCCAAGGTTTTACGCTGAAGCTTTCTTT.

The J gene is TRBJ1-3, the V gene TRBV18; TRBD1 matches 8 bases. The CDR3 is 16 amino acids. Germline values: CDR1 KGHSH, CDR2 LQKENI. Trimming cost V 2 bases and J 4 bases; bases outside gene matches: 7. The CDR3 DNA follows: TGTGCCAGCTCACCATCCCAGGGGGCTGGAGGAAACACCATATATTTT. Encoded protein: CASSPSQGAGGNTIYF.

V usage is TRBV7-8 and J usage is TRBJ1-5; 7 bases are shared with TRBD1. V lost 4 bases and J lost 4; bases outside the gene matches: 16. The CDR3 loop spans 18 amino acids. The germline V gene encodes CDR1 SGHVS and CDR2 FQNEAQ. The CDR3: CASSSRRGTASSNQPQHF. The CDR3 DNA is TGTGCCAGCAGCTCCCGTCGAGGGACAGCTTCTAGTAATCAGCCCCAGCATTTT.